The rows below give T cell receptor beta chains drawn from one sample of a study of a mutant IDH1 vaccine in newly diagnosed glioma. Only in-frame clones appear in the TCRdb table, and some are missing; sequencing was by immunoSEQ multiplex PCR. The data contain about 54,000 clones, approximately 80% of them singletons. No antigens are known for them. Sequencing used PBMCs, obtained from a glioma patient whose treatment included an IDH1 peptide vaccine. The receptors here all came from a woman aged 18-29 years with glioma. Each CDR3 is given with its conserved first and last residue. A D gene is named only where the DNA matches it firmly. The listing skips clone size in some rows; elsewhere it reads once, few, many or a size class.

V gene	clone size	J gene	D gene	CDR3 DNA	CDR3 protein
TRBV5-4	NA	TRBJ1-1	TRBD1	TGTGCCAGCAGCCCAGGGGGCGGGGGGCGCTTCACTGAAGCTTTCTTT	CASSPGGGGRFTEAFF
TRBV5-1	NA	TRBJ2-1	TRBD2	TGCGCCAGCAGCTCCGGACTAGCGGGGGGGCAAGAGCAGTTCTTC	CASSSGLAGGQEQFF
TRBV6-5	NA	TRBJ2-3	TRBD2	TGTGCCAGCAAGGGGAGCGGGAGGGGGGCAGATACGCAGTATTTT	CASKGSGRGADTQYF
TRBV6-5	NA	TRBJ1-1	NA	TGTGCCAGCAGTTACTCGGGGGGGACCACTGAAGCTTTCTTT	CASSYSGGTTEAFF
TRBV7-9	NA	TRBJ1-1	NA	TGTGCCGGAGCTACAGGGATGAACACTGAAGCTTTCTTT	CAGATGMNTEAFF
TRBV18	few	TRBJ2-1	NA	TGTGCCAGCTCAGCACAGCAGAGCTCCTACAATGAGCAGTTCTTC	CASSAQQSSYNEQFF
TRBV7-8	NA	TRBJ1-1	NA	TGTGCCAGCAGCTTAGCCGGGAAGACCCCTGAAGCTTTCTTT	CASSLAGKTPEAFF
TRBV7-2	NA	TRBJ1-5	TRBD1	TGTGCCAGCAGCTTATCAGGACAGGGTGGGCAGCCCCAGCATTTT	CASSLSGQGGQPQHF
TRBV19	NA	TRBJ2-3	NA	TGTGCCAGTAGTACCTCACATACGCAGTATTTT	CASSTSHTQYF
TRBV27	NA	TRBJ1-1	NA	TGTGCCAGCAGTCGGTTCTCCCCGGGAAGGTACACTGAAGCTTTCTTT	CASSRFSPGRYTEAFF
TRBV27	NA	TRBJ2-2	TRBD1	TGTGCCAGCAGTACCGGGACAGGGCTCGCCGGGGAGCTGTTTTTT	CASSTGTGLAGELFF
TRBV7-3	NA	TRBJ1-1	TRBD1	TGTGCCAGCAGCTTAGAGGGGACAGGGAATACGGGGGCCACTGAAGCTTTCTTT	CASSLEGTGNTGATEAFF
TRBV5-1	NA	TRBJ2-4	NA	TGCGCCAGCAGCCCGGGACGGATAGCCAAAAACATTCAGTACTTC	CASSPGRIAKNIQYF
TRBV5-4	NA	TRBJ1-3	TRBD1	TGTGCCAGCAGCTTGGACAGGGGGAGTTCTGGAAACACCATATATTTT	CASSLDRGSSGNTIYF
TRBV5-1	NA	TRBJ2-7	TRBD2	TGCGCCAGCAGCCTCGCCCAGGGACTATCCTACGAGCAGTACTTC	CASSLAQGLSYEQYF
TRBV25-1	NA	TRBJ2-1	NA	TGTGCCAGCAGTGAGAGGGACAATTCCTACAATGAGCAGTTCTTC	CASSERDNSYNEQFF
TRBV7-9	NA	TRBJ2-5	NA	TGTGCCAGCAGCTTCTCCAGCCAAGAGACCCAGTACTTC	CASSFSSQETQYF
TRBV4-1	once	TRBJ1-1	TRBD1	TGCGCCAGCAGCCAAGATAGGACAGGGGGGACTGAAGCTTTCTTT	CASSQDRTGGTEAFF
TRBV5-1	NA	TRBJ2-7	NA	TGCGCCAGCAGCTTGGGGCCAAAGGGGAATCGACTCCACGAGCAGTACTTC	CASSLGPKGNRLHEQYF
TRBV7-9	few	TRBJ1-1	TRBD1	TGTGCCAGCAGCTTAGTGACAGGGTGGGGCACTGAAGCTTTCTTT	CASSLVTGWGTEAFF
TRBV7-2	once	TRBJ2-1	TRBD2	TGTGCCAGCAGCTTAGTAGCGGGGTCGAATGAGCAGTTCTTC	CASSLVAGSNEQFF
TRBV7-2	NA	TRBJ2-5	NA	TGTGCCAGCAGCCCGGACCCCTACCAAGAGACCCAGTACTTC	CASSPDPYQETQYF
TRBV27	NA	TRBJ2-1	NA	TGTGCCAGCAGTTTTTCAACCTACAATGAGCAGTTCTTC	CASSFSTYNEQFF
TRBV6-1	once	TRBJ1-5	TRBD1	TGTGCCAGCAGTGAAGGGACAGGGATCCAGCCCCAGCATTTT	CASSEGTGIQPQHF
TRBV5-1	NA	TRBJ1-1	NA	TGCGCCAGCAGCTTCAAAATGAACACTGAAGCTTTCTTT	CASSFKMNTEAFF
TRBV13	NA	TRBJ2-2	NA	TGTGCCAGCAGCCTTCACGGGACGGGCACCGGGGAGCTGTTTTTT	CASSLHGTGTGELFF
TRBV30	NA	TRBJ2-3	TRBD1	TGTGCCTGGAGTGCTCGGGACAGGTTCACAGATACGCAGTATTTT	CAWSARDRFTDTQYF